The 10 T cell receptor beta chains presented below share a single source sample, sequenced in a study of blood T cell repertoires in COVID-19. TCRdb keeps only in-frame clones here, not all; method: immunoSEQ multiplex PCR. Of about 56,000 clones in the sample, roughly 90% were seen once. The specimen was peripheral blood. The receptors stem from a human donor in a cohort sampled during active COVID-19.

A note on this clone: The sample holds other DNA sequences that translate to the same CDR3. DNA for the CDR3: TGTGCCAGCAGTTTAGGGCGGCGCTACGAGCAGTACTTC. It specifies CASSLGRRYEQYF. The genes are TRBV12-3 or TRBV12-4 and TRBJ2-7; D call uncertain. This CDR3 has 13 residues. Trimming took off 1 base at V and 3 bases at J, with 7 bases between the two ends.

The chain uses TRBV29-1 and TRBJ1-1; 8 bases match TRBD1. Losses at the gene ends were 7 bases for V and 1 base for J; bases not matched to a gene: 5. The CDR3 sequence is 13 residues long. Per the germline V gene, CDR1 is SQVTM and CDR2 is ANQGSEA. The CDR3 sequence is CSASGTGNTEAFF. The CDR3 DNA follows: TGCAGCGCTTCCGGGACAGGGAACACTGAAGCTTTCTTT.

This chain links TRBV7-2 with TRBJ1-6, with no clear D. Germline V gene sequence: CDR1 SGHTA, CDR2 FQGNSA. Trimming removed 5 bases at V and 2 bases at J, with 10 bases between. The CDR3 loop spans 15 amino acids. For the CDR3, the DNA is TGTGCCAGCAGCCCCAGCGGGGCCTATAATTCACCCCTCCACTTT. It translates to CASSPSGAYNSPLHF.

The chain employs TRBV7-8 and TRBJ1-5; the D is unclear. V was trimmed by 5 bases and J by 2 bases, leaving 10 bases between them. Per germline, CDR1 SGHVS and CDR2 FQNEAQ. The CDR3 totals 14 residues. As DNA, the CDR3 is TGTGCCAGCAGCCTACACATGGGCAATCAGCCCCAGCATTTT. It encodes CASSLHMGNQPQHF. Combining the CDR3 with reference TRBV7-8 and TRBJ1-5 gives the whole variable domain GAGVSQSPRYKVAKRGQDVALRCDPISGHVSLFWYQQALGQGPEFLTYFQNEAQLDKSGLPSDRFFAERPEGSVSTLKIQRTQQEDSAVYLCASSLHMGNQPQHFGDGTRLSIL.

The V and J genes are TRBV3-1 (or the pseudogene TRBV3-2) and TRBJ2-3, with 10 bases aligning to TRBD2. The CDR3 sequence is 15 residues long. Per germline, CDR1 LGHDT and CDR2 YNNKEL (reference sequence). V shed 1 base, J shed 7 bases, and the junction held 5 bases outside the gene matches. CDR3 bases: TGTGCCAGCAGCCAAGCCAGCGGGGGGGCCAATACGCAGTATTTT. The encoded protein is CASSQASGGANTQYF.

The CDR3 spells CASSSTGTSAYEQYF. The CDR3 DNA follows: TGCGCCAGCAGCTCCACCGGGACTAGTGCCTACGAGCAGTACTTC. The chain uses TRBV5-1 and TRBJ2-7, with 8 bases fitting TRBD2. The CDR3 covers 15 residues. The V and J ends lost 3 bases and 2 bases, in that order; junction bases with no gene match: 7. Germline assignment: CDR1 SGHRS and CDR2 YFSETQ. The whole variable domain, filled in from reference TRBV5-1 and TRBJ2-7, reads KAGVTQTPRYLIKTRGQQVTLSCSPISGHRSVSWYQQTPGQGLQFLFEYFSETQRNKGNFPGRFSGRQFSNSRSEMNVSTLELGDSALYLCASSSTGTSAYEQYFGPGTRLTVT.

The genes are TRBV4-3 and TRBJ1-3; possible D gene TRBD1, 6 bases. The germline V and J ends were trimmed by 0 bases and 5 bases, with 11 bases remaining between them. The CDR3 covers 15 residues. Germline V gene lookup returns CDR1 LGHNA and CDR2 YSLEER. CDR3 nucleotides: TGCGCCAGCAGCCAAGATCCCAGGGGACGAAACACCATATATTTT. Its translation is CASSQDPRGRNTIYF.

This clone was recorded only once. The rearrangement links TRBV30 to TRBJ1-1; weak D call: TRBD1 (6 bases). CDR1 is GTSNPN and CDR2 is SVGIG in the germline V gene (reference sequence). The CDR3 is 13 residues long. The V and J ends lost 3 bases and 2 bases respectively, with 10 bases between them. The chain's CDR3 is CAWRAGANTEAFF. CDR3 DNA sequence: TGTGCCTGGAGGGCAGGGGCTAACACTGAAGCTTTCTTT.

The genes are TRBV2 and TRBJ1-1, with 12 bases aligning to TRBD1. Trimming removed 7 bases from V and 4 bases from J; junction bases left unmatched: 7. CDR3 size: 15 residues. Germline-derived CDR1 and CDR2 are SNHLY and FYNNEI. The CDR3 region is CASKGTGGGGTEAFF. CDR3 sequence (DNA): TGTGCCAGCAAAGGGACAGGGGGCGGTGGCACTGAAGCTTTCTTT.

The count of this clone is one. The chain combines TRBV29-1 with TRBJ1-1; 7 nucleotides line up with TRBD1. The CDR3 loop spans 15 amino acids. The trim removed 2 bases at V and 1 base at J, leaving 7 bases unmatched. CDR1 SQVTM and CDR2 ANQGSEA come from the germline V gene. This CDR3 is CSVEKRGQSNTEAFF. DNA of the CDR3: TGCAGCGTTGAAAAGAGGGGACAGTCGAACACTGAAGCTTTCTTT.